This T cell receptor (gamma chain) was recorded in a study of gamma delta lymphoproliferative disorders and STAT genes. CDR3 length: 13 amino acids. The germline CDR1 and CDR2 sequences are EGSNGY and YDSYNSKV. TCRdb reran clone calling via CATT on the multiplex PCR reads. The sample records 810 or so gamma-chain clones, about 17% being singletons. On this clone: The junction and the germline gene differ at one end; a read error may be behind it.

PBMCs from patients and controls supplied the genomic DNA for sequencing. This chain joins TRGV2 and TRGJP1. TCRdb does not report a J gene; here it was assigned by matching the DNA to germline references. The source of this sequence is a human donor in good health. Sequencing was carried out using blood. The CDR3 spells CATWDATSWFKIF. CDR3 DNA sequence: TGTGCCACCTGGGACGCCACTAGTTGGTTCAAGATATTT.